These 25 T cell receptor beta chains came from one sample sequenced in a study of blood T cell repertoires in COVID-19. Assay: immunoSEQ multiplex PCR; the TCRdb copy retains only in-frame clones and omits some. The table includes 400,000 or so clones, roughly nine tenths detected once. Sequenced material: PBMCs or T cells enriched from blood (not recorded which). Every receptor here comes from a man aged 25-40 years who had recovered from COVID-19.

The chain couples TRBV6-1 to TRBJ1-1; D remains unclear. Trimming took off 3 bases at V and 8 bases at J, with 7 bases between the two ends. The CDR3 is 11 amino acids. CDR1 is MNHNS and CDR2 is SASEGT in the germline V gene. The CDR3 nucleotides are TGTGCCAGCAGTGATGAGTCAGAAGCTTTCTTT. Translation: CASSDESEAFF.

This chain connects TRBV5-1 to TRBJ2-6; the D is unclear. Germline V gene sequence: CDR1 SGHRS, CDR2 YFSETQ. The CDR3 length is 15 residues. Trimming cost V 3 bases and J 0 bases, with 7 bases left between them. The CDR3 bases are TGCGCCAGCAGCTCACTGAGCTCTGGGGCCAACGTCCTGACTTTC. This sequence encodes CASSSLSSGANVLTF.

The chain employs TRBV7-9 and TRBJ2-3; D is perhaps TRBD2 (7 bases). This CDR3 has 16 amino acids. Germline values: CDR1 SEHNR, CDR2 FQNEAQ (reference sequence). Between the trimmed V and J ends, which lost 1 base and 0 bases, there was a span of 11 bases. CDR3: CASSLGGGGSTDTQYF. Written as DNA, the CDR3 is TGTGCCAGCAGCTTAGGCGGGGGCGGCAGCACAGATACGCAGTATTTT.

The table lists this clone with a few counts. This chain links TRBV14 with TRBJ2-7, with 7 positions matching TRBD1. The germline CDR1 and CDR2 sequences are SGHDN and FVKESK. The CDR3 covers 15 residues. Germline trimming cut 3 bases from V and 6 bases from J; bases unmatched to any gene: 11. The CDR3 DNA follows: TGTGCCAGCAGCCATATCCGGGACAGATTCAGCGAGCAGTACTTC. Translated, it gives CASSHIRDRFSEQYF.

CDR3 amino acids: CASSQVTTGGHDNEQFF. The CDR3, as DNA: TGTGCCAGCAGCCAAGTTACAACAGGGGGCCACGACAATGAGCAGTTCTTC. V is TRBV4-2 and J is TRBJ2-1; 9 nucleotides agree with TRBD1. The trim removed 1 base at V and 5 bases at J, leaving 9 bases unmatched. CDR3 length: 17 amino acids. CDR1 is LGHNA and CDR2 is YNFKEQ in the germline V gene.

The chain has TRBV3-1 (or the pseudogene TRBV3-2) and TRBJ2-5, with TRBD1 matching over 9 bases. This CDR3 contains 13 residues. The V segment lost 6 bases and the J segment 5 bases; nucleotides outside the gene matches: 4. CDR1 is LGHDT and CDR2 is YNNKEL in the germline V gene (reference sequence). CDR3: CASSPGTGETQYF. Written as DNA, the CDR3 is TGTGCCAGCAGTCCCGGGACAGGGGAGACCCAGTACTTC.

The V call is TRBV28, the J call TRBJ1-3; no definite D call. The CDR3 spans 16 residues. Deletions cut 7 bases from V and 4 bases from J, with 20 bases between. Germline lookup yields CDR1 MDHEN and CDR2 SYDVKM. As DNA, the CDR3 is TGTGCCAGCAAGCCGGCGGTCACGAGTCGGGGAAACACCATATATTTT. Translated, it gives CASKPAVTSRGNTIYF.

The rearrangement uses TRBV28 and TRBJ2-1, with 14 bases matching TRBD2. V gave up 5 bases and J gave up 8 bases; unmatched junction bases: 8. Germline V gene data show CDR1 as MDHEN and CDR2 as SYDVKM. This CDR3 has 16 amino acids. The CDR3 spells CASSAPGTSGSDEQFF. The CDR3 DNA sequence: TGTGCCAGCAGTGCACCCGGGACTAGCGGGAGCGATGAGCAGTTCTTC.

The chain couples TRBV6-4 to TRBJ2-3; D perhaps matches TRBD2 (6 bases). The CDR3 is 16 amino acids. V was cut by 0 bases and J by 4 bases, with 14 bases left in between. Germline lookup yields CDR1 MRHNA and CDR2 SNTAGT. The CDR3 reads CASSDSTASVADTQYF. CDR3 DNA: TGTGCCAGCAGTGACTCGACGGCTAGCGTGGCAGATACGCAGTATTTT.

The chain has TRBV29-1 and TRBJ2-4; D gene unclear. V was cut by 7 bases and J by 0 bases, with 19 bases left in between. CDR1 and CDR2 from the germline V gene are SQVTM and ANQGSEA. The CDR3 has 16 residues. DNA of the CDR3: TGCAGCGCCCTTGGTGTTGGTGGGCTAGCCAAAAACATTCAGTACTTC. Translation gives CSALGVGGLAKNIQYF. Variable domain in full (rest from reference TRBV29-1 and TRBJ2-4): SAVISQKPSRDICQRGTSLTIQCQVDSQVTMMFWYRQQPGQSLTLIATANQGSEATYESGFVIDKFPISRPNLTFSTLTVSNMSPEDSSIYLCSALGVGGLAKNIQYFGAGTRLSVL.

CDR3 in DNA: TGTGCCTGGCAGCAGGTCCCGACAAACTATGGCTACACCTTC. Its translation: CAWQQVPTNYGYTF. The chain links TRBV30 to TRBJ1-2; no clear D. In germline, CDR1 is GTSNPN, CDR2 SVGIG (reference sequence). V shed 5 bases and J shed 2 bases, with 15 bases lying between them. The CDR3 extends over 14 amino acids.

The chain joins TRBV6-5 to TRBJ1-1; no clear D gene. Germline V gene data show CDR1 as MNHEY and CDR2 as SVGAGI. V lost 7 bases and J 11 bases, leaving 14 bases between the germline ends. CDR3 length: 11 residues. DNA for the CDR3: TGTGCCAGCACTGTTTGGGAGGAGGCTTTCTTT. It is translated as CASTVWEEAFF.

The chain has TRBV19 and TRBJ2-5; TRBD1 might be the D (5 bases). Germline lookup yields CDR1 LNHDA and CDR2 SQIVND (reference sequence). V gave up 6 bases and J gave up 5 bases, with 16 bases separating them. The CDR3 is 14 residues long. Here the CDR3 reads CASRGFRDSETQYF. For the CDR3, the DNA is TGTGCCAGTAGAGGATTCAGGGATTCGGAGACCCAGTACTTC.

The chain recombines TRBV7-8 with TRBJ1-1; TRBD1 matches at 9 bases. The CDR3 spans 17 residues. V dropped 5 bases and J dropped 2; count of bases not matched to a gene: 12. The V gene's germline CDR1 is SGHVS and CDR2 FQNEAQ. The CDR3 spells CASSPRVGTGLNTEAFF. CDR3 DNA sequence: TGTGCCAGCAGCCCCAGGGTCGGGACAGGGCTTAACACTGAAGCTTTCTTT.

The chain couples TRBV12-3 or TRBV12-4 to TRBJ2-7, with D possibly matching TRBD1 (6 bases). The CDR3 runs to 12 residues. Trimming cost V 8 bases and J 0 bases, with 8 bases left between them. This CDR3 is CASRTASYEQYF. The DNA for the CDR3 is TGTGCCAGCCGGACAGCCTCCTACGAGCAGTACTTC.

J is TRBJ2-1 and V is TRBV11-2; no reliable D call. Germline-derived CDR1 and CDR2 are SGHAT and FQNNGV. The CDR3 has 13 residues. The V gene lost 5 bases and the J gene lost 4 bases, with 9 bases spanning the gap. The CDR3 coding sequence is TGTGCCAGCAGCAGCGTCCAGTACAATGAGCAGTTCTTC. The encoded protein is CASSSVQYNEQFF.

This chain connects TRBV7-3 to TRBJ2-1; D not resolved. V dropped 2 bases and J dropped 5 bases, with 7 bases sitting between them. Germline loops: CDR1 SGHTA, CDR2 FQGTGA. This CDR3 has 13 amino acids. CDR3 DNA sequence: TGTGCCAGCAGCTTAGGGCAGAACAATGAGCAGTTCTTC. It translates to CASSLGQNNEQFF.

V is TRBV5-1 and J is TRBJ1-2, with 11 bases that match TRBD1. J gave up 2 bases and V 4 bases, and 10 bases lay outside the gene matches. The length of the CDR3 is 17 residues. CDR1 and CDR2 (germline): SGHRS, YFSETQ. In nucleotides, the CDR3 is TGCGCCAGCAGCCCCGGGACAGGGGGTTTCCTAAACTATGGCTACACCTTC. Its translation is CASSPGTGGFLNYGYTF.

This clone was observed once. V is TRBV4-1 and J is TRBJ2-3; D perhaps matches TRBD2 (6 bases). This CDR3 is built from 15 residues. Per the germline V gene, CDR1 is MGHRA and CDR2 is YSYEKL. V was cut by 4 bases and J by 3 bases, with 14 bases left in between. CDR3 in amino acids: CASSPRTTQTDTQYF. CDR3 nucleotide sequence: TGCGCCAGCAGCCCTAGGACTACGCAAACAGATACGCAGTATTTT.

The chain employs TRBV28 and TRBJ2-1; the match to TRBD2 covers 9 bases. CDR1 MDHEN and CDR2 SYDVKM come from the germline V gene. CDR3 length: 13 amino acids. V was pared by 5 bases and J by 16 bases, with 12 bases of the junction left unmatched. DNA for the CDR3: TGTGCCAGCAGTGGAAATAGCGGGAGTGGCAGTTTCTTC. Amino acid sequence: CASSGNSGSGSFF.

The V and J genes are TRBV3-1 (or the pseudogene TRBV3-2) and TRBJ1-4, with 9 bases identical to TRBD1. Germline assignment: CDR1 LGHDT and CDR2 YNNKEL (reference sequence). The CDR3 contains 15 residues. V shed 5 bases, J shed 4 bases, and the junction held 5 bases outside the gene matches. The chain's CDR3 is CASSAPGQGNEKLFF. CDR3 bases: TGTGCCAGCAGCGCACCGGGACAGGGTAATGAAAAACTGTTTTTT.

This rearrangement joins TRBV20-1 to TRBJ2-4; no definite D call. Germline V CDR1 and CDR2: DFQATT, SNEGSKA (reference sequence). Trimming stripped 6 bases from V and 10 bases from J, with 10 bases between. This CDR3 region has 10 residues. CDR3 in amino acids: CSAGSSIQYF. The DNA of the CDR3 is TGCAGTGCCGGGTCATCAATTCAGTACTTC.

J is TRBJ2-3 and V is TRBV10-2, with TRBD2 matching 10 bases. Germline trimming cut 7 bases from V and 1 base from J; bases unmatched to any gene: 17. Germline CDR1 reads WSHSY; CDR2 reads SAAADI. This CDR3 region has 19 residues. CDR3 loop: CASKQRWTSGPKGTDTQYF. In DNA, the CDR3 is TGCGCCAGCAAACAGAGGTGGACTAGCGGCCCGAAAGGCACAGATACGCAGTATTTT.

The gene calls are TRBV19 and TRBJ1-6, with 8 bases that match TRBD1. CDR1 and CDR2 (germline): LNHDA, SQIVND (reference sequence). V lost 4 bases and J lost 6; bases outside the gene matches: 5. The CDR3 runs 15 residues. The CDR3 DNA reads TGTGCCAGTAGTACCGGGACAGGCCCTAATTCACCCCTCCACTTT. Translated: CASSTGTGPNSPLHF. The complete variable domain, with remaining parts taken from reference TRBV19 and TRBJ1-6, reads DGGITQSPKYLFRKEGQNVTLSCEQNLNHDAMYWYRQDPGQGLRLIYYSQIVNDFQKGDIAEGYSVSREKKESFPLTVTSAQKNPTAFYLCASSTGTGPNSPLHFGNGTRLTVT.

The chain couples TRBV29-1 to TRBJ2-1; 7 bases match TRBD2. The CDR3 sequence is 12 residues long. Per the germline V gene, CDR1 is SQVTM and CDR2 is ANQGSEA. The trim removed 3 bases at V and 7 bases at J, leaving 3 bases unmatched. The DNA of the CDR3 is TGCAGCGTTGAGAACGGGGGGAATGAGCAGTTCTTC. Amino acids: CSVENGGNEQFF.